What follows are 22 T cell receptor beta chains derived from one specimen sequenced in a study of OX40 agonist ivuxolimab in advanced cancers. TCRdb's table, derived via immunoSEQ multiplex PCR, lists solely in-frame clones and lacks some. The sample contains 45,000 to 60,000 clones, more than 70% of which appear only once. The material was CD4+ or CD8+ T cells sorted from blood, obtained in a trial of the OX40 agonist ivuxolimab. The receptor set was obtained from an adult with an advanced solid tumor such as melanoma, head and neck, liver or kidney cancer.

The sample holds a few counts of this clone. The genes are TRBV9 and TRBJ1-1; D is unresolved. The germline CDR1 and CDR2 sequences are SGDLS and YYNGEE. V was pared by 5 bases and J by 1 base, with 6 bases between. This CDR3 comprises 12 residues. The CDR3 loop reads CASSGWNTEAFF. In DNA form, the CDR3 reads TGTGCCAGCAGTGGGTGGAACACTGAAGCTTTCTTT.

The chain joins TRBV9 to TRBJ2-7; 8 bases agree with TRBD1. CDR3 size: 14 residues. V dropped 3 bases and J dropped 2; count of bases not matched to a gene: 4. Germline CDR1 SGDLS, CDR2 YYNGEE. CDR3: CASSAGQGPYEQYF. As DNA, the CDR3 is TGTGCCAGCAGCGCTGGACAGGGCCCCTACGAGCAGTACTTC.

The chain recombines TRBV2 with TRBJ1-2; no clear D gene. Germline CDR1 SNHLY, CDR2 FYNNEI. Trimming shortened V by 6 bases and J by 4 bases, and 12 bases separated the two germline ends. This CDR3 region has 13 residues. CDR3 DNA: TGTGCCAGCAGCTCGACTCCGGGCTATGGCTACACCTTC. It yields the protein CASSSTPGYGYTF.

CDR3 region: CASSLRVDRGQFF. The DNA for the CDR3 is TGTGCCAGCAGCTTAAGGGTTGATAGAGGGCAGTTCTTC. The rearrangement uses TRBV7-9 and TRBJ2-1; D not certain. The V and J ends lost 2 bases and 12 bases respectively, with 14 bases between them. This CDR3 region has 13 residues. Per germline, CDR1 SEHNR and CDR2 FQNEAQ (reference sequence).

V is TRBV2 and J is TRBJ1-1; D is possibly TRBD1 (5 bases). The ends were cut back, 6 bases at V and 9 bases at J, with 20 bases in the middle. Germline CDR1 and CDR2: SNHLY and FYNNEI. The CDR3 has 14 residues. The CDR3 spells CASRDEMGPPKAFF. The CDR3 DNA sequence: TGTGCCAGCAGGGATGAAATGGGACCACCAAAAGCTTTCTTT.

The rearrangement joins TRBV28 to TRBJ2-7; 7 nucleotides align to TRBD2. Germline lookup yields CDR1 MDHEN and CDR2 SYDVKM. CDR3 length: 16 amino acids. J was trimmed by 4 bases and V by 3 bases; bases with no gene match: 12. The CDR3 spells CASSFPPAGVPYEQYF. CDR3 in DNA: TGTGCCAGCAGTTTCCCCCCGGCGGGAGTTCCTTACGAGCAGTACTTC. Full variable domain (missing parts from reference TRBV28 and TRBJ2-7): DVKVTQSSRYLVKRTGEKVFLECVQDMDHENMFWYRQDPGLGLRLIYFSYDVKMKEKGDIPEGYSVSREKKERFSLILESASTNQTSMYLCASSFPPAGVPYEQYFGPGTRLTVT.

The rearrangement links TRBV4-1 to TRBJ2-1, with 8 bases that match TRBD2. CDR1 and CDR2 (germline): MGHRA, YSYEKL. The CDR3 covers 16 residues. The V and J ends lost 2 bases and 1 base, in that order; junction bases with no gene match: 4. The CDR3 DNA follows: TGCGCCAGCAGCCAATCCCTAGCGGGTTCCTACAATGAGCAGTTCTTC. This encodes CASSQSLAGSYNEQFF.

The rearrangement links TRBV5-6 to TRBJ1-2; D remains ambiguous. V lost 4 bases, J lost 8 bases, and 15 bases lay in between. Germline V gene data show CDR1 as SGHDT and CDR2 as YYEEEE. The CDR3 runs to 13 residues. The CDR3 nucleotides are TGTGCCAGCAGCACGGGCCCGGTAGTAGGCTACACCTTC. Residues: CASSTGPVVGYTF. Full variable domain (remainder filled in from reference TRBV5-6 and TRBJ1-2): DAGVTQSPTHLIKTRGQQVTLRCSPKSGHDTVSWYQQALGQGPQFIFQYYEEEERQRGNFPDRFSGHQFPNYSSELNVNALLLGDSALYLCASSTGPVVGYTFGSGTRLTVV.

V usage is TRBV5-8 and J usage is TRBJ2-1; D may be TRBD1 or TRBD2 (5 bases each). V lost 0 bases to trimming and J lost 0 bases, with 10 bases between them. CDR3 length: 16 residues. Germline assignment: CDR1 SGHTS and CDR2 YDEGEE. The DNA of the CDR3 is TGTGCCAGCAGCTTGGTACCAGGGAGCTCCTACAATGAGCAGTTCTTC. Protein: CASSLVPGSSYNEQFF.

The rearrangement links TRBV28 to TRBJ2-7, with D hard to call. CDR3 length equals 11 residues. Trimming removed 6 bases at V and 2 bases at J, with 5 bases between. Germline V gene data show CDR1 as MDHEN and CDR2 as SYDVKM. CDR3 DNA sequence: TGTGCCAGCAGGATCGCCTACGAGCAGTACTTC. It codes for CASRIAYEQYF. The full variable domain, with the rest looked up from reference TRBV28 and TRBJ2-7, is DVKVTQSSRYLVKRTGEKVFLECVQDMDHENMFWYRQDPGLGLRLIYFSYDVKMKEKGDIPEGYSVSREKKERFSLILESASTNQTSMYLCASRIAYEQYFGPGTRLTVT.

The J gene is TRBJ1-3, the V gene TRBV30, with D perhaps matching TRBD1 (6 bases). V was trimmed by 0 bases and J by 1 base, leaving 7 bases between them. This CDR3 contains 14 residues. Germline V CDR1 and CDR2: GTSNPN, SVGIG (reference sequence). This CDR3 is CAWSVGGSGNTIYF. Here the CDR3 DNA reads TGTGCCTGGAGTGTAGGGGGTTCTGGAAACACCATATATTTT. The complete variable domain, with remaining parts taken from reference TRBV30 and TRBJ1-3, reads SQTIHQWPATLVQPVGSPLSLECTVEGTSNPNLYWYRQAAGRGLQLLFYSVGIGQISSEVPQNLSASRPQDRQFILSSKKLLLSDSGFYLCAWSVGGSGNTIYFGEGSWLTVV.

This clone has only one observation. V and J are TRBV6-5 and TRBJ2-7; D remains unclear. Germline V CDR1 and CDR2: MNHEY, SVGAGI. This CDR3 has 12 amino acids. Trimming took 5 bases from V and 1 from J, leaving 6 bases between them. This CDR3 reads CASSKGSYEQYF. The CDR3, as DNA: TGTGCCAGCAGTAAAGGGTCCTACGAGCAGTACTTC.

This clone is classed as medium-sized. The J gene is TRBJ2-2, the V gene TRBV6-4; D may correspond to TRBD1 or TRBD2 (5 bases each). CDR1 is MRHNA, CDR2 SNTAGT, per germline. The CDR3 is 16 amino acids. V was pared by 3 bases and J by 4 bases, with 15 bases between. CDR3 residues: CASSEGVSATTGELFF. CDR3 in DNA: TGTGCCAGCAGTGAAGGGGTTAGCGCAACCACCGGGGAGCTGTTTTTT.

In this sample, this clone turned up once. The chain couples TRBV29-1 to TRBJ1-2; D uncertain. The CDR3 contains 11 residues. Germline CDR1 and CDR2: SQVTM and ANQGSEA. Trimming took off 2 bases at V and 7 bases at J, with 8 bases between the two ends. In DNA form, the CDR3 reads TGCAGCGTTGAACTGGGCAGTGGCTACACCTTC. Translated: CSVELGSGYTF.

This clone is labeled medium-sized. This chain joins TRBV11-3 and TRBJ2-5; TRBD1 is a possible D gene (6 bases). Trimming removed 2 bases at V and 5 bases at J, with 12 bases between. CDR3 length equals 14 residues. The germline V gene has CDR1 SGHNT and CDR2 YENEEA. The CDR3 DNA follows: TGTGCCAGCAGCTTATCGACAGGCCCGGAGACCCAGTACTTC. Translation gives CASSLSTGPETQYF.

V gene TRBV10-2 combines with J gene TRBJ1-2, with 7 bases identical to TRBD1. V was clipped by 2 bases and J by 3 bases; unmatched bases: 3. This CDR3 spans 14 amino acids. CDR1 and CDR2 from the germline V gene are WSHSY and SAAADI. The CDR3 DNA follows: TGCGCCAGCAGTGAGCCCGGGACAGACTATGGCTACACCTTC. It codes for CASSEPGTDYGYTF.

The chain uses TRBV25-1 and TRBJ2-1; unclear D gene. Germline lookup yields CDR1 MGHDK and CDR2 SYGVNS. CDR3 size: 13 residues. Trimming removed 4 bases from V and 8 bases from J, with 12 bases in between. The CDR3 bases are TGTGCCAGCAGTGGAGTAGCCTGGGATGAGCAGTTCTTC. It specifies CASSGVAWDEQFF.

The chain joins TRBV29-1 to TRBJ2-1; D not certain. The CDR3 length is 12 residues. Germline CDR1 SQVTM, CDR2 ANQGSEA. Trimming removed 4 bases at V and 7 bases at J, with 11 bases between. The CDR3 loop reads CSVVSLANEQFF. CDR3 in DNA: TGCAGCGTTGTGTCTTTGGCGAATGAGCAGTTCTTC.

V usage is TRBV27 and J usage is TRBJ1-6; 7 positions match TRBD1. Trimming at V came to 6 bases and at J to 10 bases, leaving 9 bases not matched to a gene. The CDR3 covers 14 residues. From germline, CDR1 is MNHEY and CDR2 SMNVEV (reference sequence). Written as DNA, the CDR3 is TGTGCCAGCAGGTCCGGGACAGATGTGTCACCCCTCCACTTT. It specifies CASRSGTDVSPLHF.

This chain uses TRBV7-6 with TRBJ2-1; 10 bases align to TRBD2. Germline-derived CDR1 and CDR2 are SGHVS and FNYEAQ. The CDR3 consists of 15 residues. The V segment lost 5 bases and the J segment 6 bases; nucleotides outside the gene matches: 7. The CDR3 spells CASSRVLAGVNEQFF. The DNA of the CDR3 is TGTGCCAGCAGCAGGGTGCTAGCGGGAGTCAATGAGCAGTTCTTC.

V usage is TRBV19 and J usage is TRBJ1-5, with 11 bases matching TRBD1. With 1 base clipped from V and 0 bases from J, the junction kept 5 bases outside the gene matches. The CDR3 covers 18 residues. Germline lookup yields CDR1 LNHDA and CDR2 SQIVND (reference sequence). The CDR3 loop is CASSIGDRGEYSNQPQHF. The CDR3 nucleotides are TGTGCCAGTAGTATAGGGGACAGGGGGGAATATAGCAATCAGCCCCAGCATTTT.

This chain uses TRBV30 with TRBJ2-3; 8 bases are shared with TRBD2. The germline V gene encodes CDR1 GTSNPN and CDR2 SVGIG (reference sequence). The CDR3 has 16 residues. J was trimmed by 6 bases and V by 4 bases; bases with no gene match: 15. The CDR3 DNA reads TGTGCCTGGACCCCCGGGACTAGTGTCTTGTTGGATACGCAGTATTTT. Translated, it gives CAWTPGTSVLLDTQYF.